What follows are 9 T cell receptor beta chains derived from one specimen sequenced in a study of blood T cells in healthy people across ages. A second PCR of roughly 7 to 11 cycles used a sample-barcoded 5' primer and a J-beta primer mix. TCRdb called the 5' RACE reads again in MiXCR, with one record for every CDR3 protein. There are more than 700,000 distinct CDR3 sequences in the sample; 35% to 60% occur only once, and roughly 20% lies in the top ten. Sequencing used blood. The receptors come from a man older than 75 in good health.

The chain is built from TRBV4-1 and TRBJ1-5, with 8 positions matching TRBD1. Germline assignment: CDR1 MGHRA and CDR2 YSYEKL. The CDR3 is 15 amino acids. V shed 3 bases and J 7 bases; nucleotides not matched to a gene: 8. The CDR3 loop reads CASSQQGARGQPQHF. The DNA for the CDR3 is TGCGCCAGCAGCCAGCAGGGGGCGAGGGGCCAGCCCCAGCATTTT.

Only a few counts were recorded for this clonotype. The J gene is TRBJ1-5, the V gene TRBV3-1, with 9 bases that match TRBD1. The length of the CDR3 is 17 residues. Losses at the gene ends were 4 bases for V and 7 bases for J; bases not matched to a gene: 14. From germline, CDR1 is LGHDT and CDR2 YNNKEL (reference sequence). The CDR3 is CASSRGTSGTGNQPQHF. Written as DNA, the CDR3 is TGTGCCAGCAGCCGCGGGACCTCCGGGACAGGGAACCAGCCCCAGCATTTT.

With respect to this clonotype: One end of the junction is discordant with germline, which a read error may explain. The rearrangement joins TRBV20-1 to TRBJ2-1; D may correspond to TRBD1 or TRBD2 (6 bases each). CDR1 DFQATT and CDR2 SNEGSKA come from the germline V gene (reference sequence). This CDR3 has 14 amino acids. Written as DNA, the CDR3 is TGCGGTGCTAGGGGGTCCGCGGGAACTAATGAGCAGTTCTTC. This sequence encodes CGARGSAGTNEQFF.

The V call is TRBV15, the J call TRBJ2-6; the D gene is possibly TRBD1 (5 bases). V shed 0 bases and J shed 0 bases, with 6 bases lying between them. The CDR3 contains 16 residues. Germline V CDR1 and CDR2: LNHNV, YYDKDF (reference sequence). In DNA form, the CDR3 reads TGTGCCACCAGCAGAGATCAGGGCTCTGGGGCCAACGTCCTGACTTTC. This codes for CATSRDQGSGANVLTF.

This clonotype was counted only a few times. The rearrangement joins TRBV7-2 to TRBJ2-5; tentative D call: TRBD2 (6 bases). Germline CDR1 and CDR2: SGHTA and FQGNSA. This CDR3 has 14 amino acids. Between the trimmed V and J ends, which lost 2 bases and 5 bases, there was a span of 12 bases. DNA of the CDR3: TGTGCCAGCAGCTTATTTTCACGGGGGGAGACCCAGTACTTC. It is translated as CASSLFSRGETQYF.

This sequence joins TRBV12-3 or TRBV12-4 and TRBJ1-5; D remains unclear. CDR3 length: 14 amino acids. V lost 7 bases to trimming and J lost 3 bases, with 13 bases between them. The CDR3 region has the DNA TGTGCCAGCACCCCTGGGCCCTTCAATCAGCCCCAGCATTTT. As protein: CASTPGPFNQPQHF.

Many counts were recorded for this clonotype. V and J are TRBV20-1 and TRBJ2-5; 14 nucleotides line up with TRBD2. V lost 1 base to trimming and J lost 4 bases; unmatched junction nucleotides: 5. The CDR3 has 16 amino acids. Germline CDR1 and CDR2: DFQATT and SNEGSKA (reference sequence). CDR3 nucleotide sequence: TGCAGTGCTAGAGGCCCGGGACTAGCGGGAGTAGAGACCCAGTACTTC. It encodes CSARGPGLAGVETQYF.

This rearrangement joins TRBV10-3 to TRBJ2-2; 8 nucleotides match TRBD2. The V gene end was trimmed by 3 bases and the J gene end by 4 bases; junction bases not matched to a gene: 7. The CDR3 length is 16 residues. Germline assignment: CDR1 ENHRY and CDR2 SYGVKD. The CDR3 DNA sequence: TGTGCCATCAGTGAATATAGTCGGGGGGGCACCGGGGAGCTGTTTTTT. This sequence encodes CAISEYSRGGTGELFF.

The rearrangement joins TRBV20-1 to TRBJ2-1; 8 bases match TRBD2. Germline CDR1 and CDR2: DFQATT and SNEGSKA (reference sequence). The CDR3 has 13 residues. After removal of 5 bases from V and 10 bases from J, the junction contained 10 bases not matched to a gene. CDR3 amino acids: CSAPTSVSPEQFF. CDR3 DNA: TGCAGTGCTCCGACTAGCGTGAGCCCCGAGCAGTTCTTC.